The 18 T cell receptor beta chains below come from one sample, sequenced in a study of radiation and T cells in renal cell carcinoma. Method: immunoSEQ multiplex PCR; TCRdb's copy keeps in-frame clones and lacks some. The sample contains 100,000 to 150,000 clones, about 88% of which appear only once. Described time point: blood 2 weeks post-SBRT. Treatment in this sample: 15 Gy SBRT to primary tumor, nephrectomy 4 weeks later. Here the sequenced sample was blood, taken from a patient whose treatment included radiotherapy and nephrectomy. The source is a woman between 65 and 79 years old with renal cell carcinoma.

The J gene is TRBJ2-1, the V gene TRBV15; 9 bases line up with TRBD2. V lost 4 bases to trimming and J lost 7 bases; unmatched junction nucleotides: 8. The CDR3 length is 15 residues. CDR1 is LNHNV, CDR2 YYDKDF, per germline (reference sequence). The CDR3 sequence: CATSMRRGGHNEQFF. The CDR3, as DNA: TGTGCCACCAGCATGCGGCGGGGGGGCCATAATGAGCAGTTCTTC. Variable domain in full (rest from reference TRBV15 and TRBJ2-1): DAMVIQNPRYQVTQFGKPVTLSCSQTLNHNVMYWYQQKSSQAPKLLFHYYDKDFNNEADTPDNFQSRRPNTSFCFLDIRSPGLGDTAMYLCATSMRRGGHNEQFFGPGTRLTVL.

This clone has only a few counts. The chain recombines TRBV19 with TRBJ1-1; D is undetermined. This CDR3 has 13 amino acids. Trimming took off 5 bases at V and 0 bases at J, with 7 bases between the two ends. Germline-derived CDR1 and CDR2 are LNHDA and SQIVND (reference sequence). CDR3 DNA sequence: TGTGCCAGTAGTGATTCGCTGAACACTGAAGCTTTCTTT. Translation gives CASSDSLNTEAFF.

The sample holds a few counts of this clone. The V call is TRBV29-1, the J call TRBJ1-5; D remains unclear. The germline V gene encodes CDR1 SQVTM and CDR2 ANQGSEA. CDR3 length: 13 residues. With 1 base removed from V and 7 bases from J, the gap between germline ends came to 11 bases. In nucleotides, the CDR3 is TGCAGCGTTGAAGGGGGAGTGGGCCAGCCCCAGCATTTT. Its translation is CSVEGGVGQPQHF.

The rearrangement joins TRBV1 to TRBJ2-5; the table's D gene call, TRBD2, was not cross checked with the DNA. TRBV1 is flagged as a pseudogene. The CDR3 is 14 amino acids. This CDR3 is CTSSLAAAQETQYF. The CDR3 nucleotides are TGCACCAGCAGCCTAGCGGCAGCGCAAGAGACCCAGTACTTC.

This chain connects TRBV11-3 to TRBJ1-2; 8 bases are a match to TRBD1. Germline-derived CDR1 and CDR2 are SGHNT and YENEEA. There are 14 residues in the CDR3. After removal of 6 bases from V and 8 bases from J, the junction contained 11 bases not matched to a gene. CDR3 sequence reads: CASRPNTGGRGYTF. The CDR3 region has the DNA TGTGCCAGCAGACCGAATACAGGGGGAAGGGGCTACACCTTC.

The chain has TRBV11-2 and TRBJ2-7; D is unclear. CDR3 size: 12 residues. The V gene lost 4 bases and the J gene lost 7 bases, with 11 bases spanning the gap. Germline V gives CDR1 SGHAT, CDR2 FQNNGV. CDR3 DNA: TGTGCCAGCAGCTCTCTAGGGTGGGAGCAGTACTTC. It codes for CASSSLGWEQYF. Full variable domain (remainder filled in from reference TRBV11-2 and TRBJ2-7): EAGVAQSPRYKIIEKRQSVAFWCNPISGHATLYWYQQILGQGPKLLIQFQNNGVVDDSQLPKDRFSAERLKGVDSTLKIQPAKLEDSAVYLCASSSLGWEQYFGPGTRLTVT.

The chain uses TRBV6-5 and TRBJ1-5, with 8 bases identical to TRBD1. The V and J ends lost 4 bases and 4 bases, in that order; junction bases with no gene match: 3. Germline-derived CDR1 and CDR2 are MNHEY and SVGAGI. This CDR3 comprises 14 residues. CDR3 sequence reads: CASSSTGGNQPQHF. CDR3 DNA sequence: TGTGCCAGCAGTTCCACAGGGGGAAATCAGCCCCAGCATTTT.

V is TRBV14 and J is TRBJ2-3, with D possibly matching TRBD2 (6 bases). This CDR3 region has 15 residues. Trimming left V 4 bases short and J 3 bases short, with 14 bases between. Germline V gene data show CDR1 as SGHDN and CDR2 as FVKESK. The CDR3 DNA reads TGTGCCAGCAGCCCTCTGGGGGGTTTAACAGATACGCAGTATTTT. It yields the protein CASSPLGGLTDTQYF.

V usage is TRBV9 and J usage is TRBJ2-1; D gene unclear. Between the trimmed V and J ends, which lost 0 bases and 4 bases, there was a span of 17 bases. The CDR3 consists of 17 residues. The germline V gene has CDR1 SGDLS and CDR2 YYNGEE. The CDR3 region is CASSVAFQVPLYNEQFF. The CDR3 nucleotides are TGTGCCAGCAGCGTAGCTTTCCAGGTCCCCTTATACAATGAGCAGTTCTTC. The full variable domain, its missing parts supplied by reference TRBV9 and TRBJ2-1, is DSGVTQTPKHLITATGQRVTLRCSPRSGDLSVYWYQQSLDQGLQFLIQYYNGEERAKGNILERFSAQQFPDLHSELNLSSLELGDSALYFCASSVAFQVPLYNEQFFGPGTRLTVL.

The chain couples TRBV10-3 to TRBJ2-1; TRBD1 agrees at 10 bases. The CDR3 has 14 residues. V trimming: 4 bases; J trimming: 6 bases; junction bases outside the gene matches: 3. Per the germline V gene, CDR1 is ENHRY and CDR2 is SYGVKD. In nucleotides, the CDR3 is TGTGCCATCAGTGCCGGGACAGGGGTCAATGAGCAGTTCTTC. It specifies CAISAGTGVNEQFF.

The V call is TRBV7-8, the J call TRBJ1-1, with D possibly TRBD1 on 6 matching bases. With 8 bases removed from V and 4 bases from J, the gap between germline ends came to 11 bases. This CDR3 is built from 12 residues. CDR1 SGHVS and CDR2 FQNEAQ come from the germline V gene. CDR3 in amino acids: CASRRGVTEAFF. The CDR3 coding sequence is TGTGCCAGCCGCAGGGGAGTCACTGAAGCTTTCTTT.

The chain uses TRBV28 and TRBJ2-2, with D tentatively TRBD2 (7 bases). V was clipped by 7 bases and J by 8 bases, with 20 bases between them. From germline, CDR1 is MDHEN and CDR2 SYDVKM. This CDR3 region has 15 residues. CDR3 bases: TGTGCCAGCAACCCGGCGGGGGCGATGGGTGGGGAGCTGTTTTTT. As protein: CASNPAGAMGGELFF. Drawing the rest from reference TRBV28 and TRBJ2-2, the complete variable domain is DVKVTQSSRYLVKRTGEKVFLECVQDMDHENMFWYRQDPGLGLRLIYFSYDVKMKEKGDIPEGYSVSREKKERFSLILESASTNQTSMYLCASNPAGAMGGELFFGEGSRLTVL.

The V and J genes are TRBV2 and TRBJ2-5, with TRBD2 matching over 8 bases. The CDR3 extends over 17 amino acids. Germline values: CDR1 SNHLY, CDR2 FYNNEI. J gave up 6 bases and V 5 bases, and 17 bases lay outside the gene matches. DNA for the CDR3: TGTGCCAGCAGTTTGGACGACGCGGGACTAGGTATGCAGACCCAGTACTTC. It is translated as CASSLDDAGLGMQTQYF.

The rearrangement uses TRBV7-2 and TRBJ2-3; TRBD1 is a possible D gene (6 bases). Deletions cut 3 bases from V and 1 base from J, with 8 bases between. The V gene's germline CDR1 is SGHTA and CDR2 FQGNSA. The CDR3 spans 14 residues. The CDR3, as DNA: TGTGCCAGCAGCTTCAACAGGGGCACAGATACGCAGTATTTT. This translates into CASSFNRGTDTQYF.

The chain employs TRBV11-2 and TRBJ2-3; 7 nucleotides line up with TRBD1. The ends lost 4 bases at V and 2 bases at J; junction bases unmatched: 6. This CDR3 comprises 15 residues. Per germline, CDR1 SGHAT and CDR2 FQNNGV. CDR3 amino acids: CASSSDRSPTDTQYF. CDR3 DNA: TGTGCCAGCAGCTCGGACAGGAGCCCCACAGATACGCAGTATTTT.

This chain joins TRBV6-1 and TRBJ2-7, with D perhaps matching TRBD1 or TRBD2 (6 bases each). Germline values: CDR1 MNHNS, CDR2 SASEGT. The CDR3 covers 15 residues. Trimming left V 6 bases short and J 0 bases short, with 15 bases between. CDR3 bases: TGTGCCAGCAGCTTGGGAGGACAGAGCTCCTACGAGCAGTACTTC. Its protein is CASSLGGQSSYEQYF.

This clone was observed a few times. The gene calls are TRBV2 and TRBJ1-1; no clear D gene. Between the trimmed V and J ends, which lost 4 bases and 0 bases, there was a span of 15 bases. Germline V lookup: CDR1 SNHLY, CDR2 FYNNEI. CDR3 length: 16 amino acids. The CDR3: CASSGGGQFMNTEAFF. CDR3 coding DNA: TGTGCCAGCAGTGGAGGAGGGCAGTTCATGAACACTGAAGCTTTCTTT.

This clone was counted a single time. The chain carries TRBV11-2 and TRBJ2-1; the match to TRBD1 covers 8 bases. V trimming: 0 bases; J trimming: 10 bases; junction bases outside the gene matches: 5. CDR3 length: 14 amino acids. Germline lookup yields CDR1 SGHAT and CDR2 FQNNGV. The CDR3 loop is CASSLDIGDREQFF. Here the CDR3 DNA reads TGTGCCAGCAGCTTAGATATCGGGGACAGGGAGCAGTTCTTC.